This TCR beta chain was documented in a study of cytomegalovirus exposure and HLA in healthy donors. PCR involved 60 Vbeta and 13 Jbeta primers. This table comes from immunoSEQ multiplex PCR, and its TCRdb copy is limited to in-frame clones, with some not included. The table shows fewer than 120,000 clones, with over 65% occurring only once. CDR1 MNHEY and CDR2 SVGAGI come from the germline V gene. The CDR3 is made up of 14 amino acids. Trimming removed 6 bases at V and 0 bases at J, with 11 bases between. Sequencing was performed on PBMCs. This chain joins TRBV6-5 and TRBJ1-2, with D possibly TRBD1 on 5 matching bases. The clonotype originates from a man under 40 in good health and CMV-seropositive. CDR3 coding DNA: TGTGCCAGCAGCAGAACAGGCTCTAACTATGGCTACACCTTC. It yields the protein CASSRTGSNYGYTF.